This T cell receptor (beta chain) stems from a study of breast tumors, draining lymph nodes, adjacent tissues. Samples came from axillary lymph nodes draining the breast cancer. This clonotype has a handful of counts. Its target is not known. A much more abundant neighbour one base away suggests this may be a read error. Each CDR3 protein gets one entry after TCRdb re-called the multiplex PCR reads with MiXCR. The data show some 200,000 distinct CDR3 sequences, with over 25% seen just once and 4.3% held by the top ten. The study's findings and limits: Data fit most tumor T cells coming from lymph node, expanding in tumor. The lymph node origin of tumor T cells was framed as consistent with a hypothesis, not demonstrated. Tumor repertoires ranked between lymph nodes and nontumor tissue in diversity, with V and J gene preferences.

Material for sequencing was axillary lymph node tissue. The receptor's source is a female donor with breast cancer. Some clones in this sample may be carry-over from other donors' samples.

The CDR3 DNA reads as TGCGCCAGCAGCTTGGGGATAAGCGAGCAGTGCTTC. Protein: CASSLGISEQCF. The V call is TRBV5-1, the J call TRBJ2-7, with unresolved D. Germline loops: CDR1 SGHRS, CDR2 YFSETQ. There are 12 residues in the CDR3.